These 29 T cell receptor beta chains originate from one sample sequenced in a study of Ad26.COV2.S vaccination and SARS-CoV-2 variants. TCRdb keeps only in-frame clones here, not all; method: immunoSEQ multiplex PCR. Of a few hundred thousand clones listed, roughly four fifths are singletons. The treatment denotes: 15 to 20 received Ad26.COV2.S at low or high dose, single or two shots; a few received placebo; per-sample allocation not given. Sampling happened 63 days after the first vaccine or placebo injection. The sample in question was peripheral blood, obtained in a trial of Ad26.COV2.S vaccine versus placebo. Receptor source: a person between 18 and 65 years old who received the Ad26.COV2.S COVID-19 vaccine or a placebo.

The chain employs TRBV29-1 and TRBJ2-5; D remains ambiguous. The length of the CDR3 is 11 residues. Germline CDR1 is SQVTM and CDR2 is ANQGSEA. V lost 6 bases and J lost 5, with 10 bases in between. CDR3 in DNA: TGCAGCGTAAGGGTGTGGGAGACCCAGTACTTC. As protein: CSVRVWETQYF.

This chain joins TRBV12-5 and TRBJ1-1; maybe TRBD1 (5 bases). Between the trimmed V and J ends, which lost 5 bases and 7 bases, there was a span of 11 bases. The CDR3 length is 12 residues. Germline V CDR1 and CDR2: LGHNT, FRNRAP. CDR3 in amino acids: CASGPAGGEAFF. The CDR3 bases are TGTGCTAGTGGTCCGGCGGGGGGTGAAGCTTTCTTT.

This chain joins TRBV2 and TRBJ2-7; a weak D match, TRBD2 (5 bases). This CDR3 is 13 amino acids long. Trimming took off 4 bases at V and 4 bases at J, with 11 bases between the two ends. The germline V gene encodes CDR1 SNHLY and CDR2 FYNNEI. CDR3 DNA: TGTGCCAGCAGTGCGGATACTAGGTACGAGCAGTACTTC. This codes for CASSADTRYEQYF. Complete variable domain (other parts from reference TRBV2 and TRBJ2-7): EPEVTQTPSHQVTQMGQEVILRCVPISNHLYFYWYRQILGQKVEFLVSFYNNEISEKSEIFDDQFSVERPDGSNFTLKIRSTKLEDSAMYFCASSADTRYEQYFGPGTRLTVT.

The chain recombines TRBV5-1 with TRBJ1-1, with 9 bases identical to TRBD1. Germline CDR1 is SGHRS and CDR2 is YFSETQ. V lost 4 bases to trimming and J lost 0 bases; unmatched junction nucleotides: 4. There are 15 residues in the CDR3. The DNA of the CDR3 is TGCGCCAGCAGCGCGAGACAGGGGGTGAACACTGAAGCTTTCTTT. It translates to CASSARQGVNTEAFF. Based on the CDR3 plus reference TRBV5-1 and TRBJ1-1, the full variable domain is KAGVTQTPRYLIKTRGQQVTLSCSPISGHRSVSWYQQTPGQGLQFLFEYFSETQRNKGNFPGRFSGRQFSNSRSEMNVSTLELGDSALYLCASSARQGVNTEAFFGQGTRLTVV.

This clone was counted a few times. V gene TRBV4-3 combines with J gene TRBJ1-2, with a tentative D call TRBD1 (6 bases). The germline V gene encodes CDR1 LGHNA and CDR2 YSLEER. The CDR3 is made up of 16 amino acids. V dropped 0 bases and J dropped 12 bases, with 23 bases sitting between them. The CDR3 spells CASSQDMAGQGSMHTF. CDR3 nucleotide sequence: TGCGCCAGCAGCCAAGATATGGCGGGGCAGGGGAGTATGCACACCTTC.

The J gene is TRBJ2-5, the V gene TRBV2; D may match TRBD1 or TRBD2 (6 bases each). Trimming removed 9 bases from V and 4 bases from J, with 21 bases in between. Per the germline V gene, CDR1 is SNHLY and CDR2 is FYNNEI. The CDR3 is 15 residues long. The CDR3 here is CASAPGAGMGETQYF. The CDR3 bases are TGTGCCAGTGCGCCGGGGGCTGGGATGGGAGAGACCCAGTACTTC.

Only one count was recorded for this clone. The chain combines TRBV2 with TRBJ2-7; 10 bases fit TRBD2. The germline CDR1 and CDR2 sequences are SNHLY and FYNNEI. V was clipped by 4 bases and J by 3 bases; unmatched bases: 3. The length of the CDR3 is 14 residues. The CDR3 nucleotides read TGTGCCAGCAGTGGGGCTAGCGGGGGCTACGAGCAGTACTTC. Protein: CASSGASGGYEQYF.

V is TRBV6-5 and J is TRBJ1-1; possible D gene TRBD1, 6 bases. The length of the CDR3 is 16 residues. Germline V gene sequence: CDR1 MNHEY, CDR2 SVGAGI. V lost 4 bases, J lost 2 bases, and 17 bases lay in between. CDR3 sequence reads: CASSSYPWTANTEAFF. Here the CDR3 DNA reads TGTGCCAGCAGTTCGTATCCCTGGACAGCCAACACTGAAGCTTTCTTT.

V gene TRBV6-5 combines with J gene TRBJ2-3; D call uncertain. Germline V gene sequence: CDR1 MNHEY, CDR2 SVGAGI. V gave up 5 bases and J gave up 4 bases, with 10 bases separating them. The CDR3 has 13 residues. The CDR3 sequence: CASSPAWADTQYF. The CDR3 coding sequence is TGTGCCAGCAGTCCCGCTTGGGCAGATACGCAGTATTTT.

The chain combines TRBV6-5 with TRBJ1-2; D might be TRBD1 (6 bases). Germline CDR1 MNHEY, CDR2 SVGAGI. V gave up 5 bases and J gave up 4 bases, with 17 bases separating them. CDR3 length equals 15 residues. The CDR3 is CASSTRRGAGYGYTF. In nucleotides, the CDR3 is TGTGCCAGCAGTACGCGTCGGGGGGCGGGCTATGGCTACACCTTC.

The V gene is TRBV5-4, the J gene TRBJ2-3; TRBD2 matches 12 bases. Germline V lookup: CDR1 SGHNT, CDR2 YYREEE (reference sequence). The V gene end was trimmed by 4 bases and the J gene end by 4 bases; junction bases not matched to a gene: 7. The CDR3 spans 16 residues. The CDR3 is CASSRWTSGDADTQYF. For the CDR3, the DNA is TGTGCCAGCAGCCGGTGGACTAGCGGGGATGCAGATACGCAGTATTTT.

The chain carries TRBV11-3 and TRBJ1-1, with D unclear. The CDR3 length is 13 residues. With 0 bases removed from V and 6 bases from J, the gap between germline ends came to 8 bases. CDR1 SGHNT and CDR2 YENEEA come from the germline V gene. The CDR3 DNA reads TGTGCCAGCAGCTTAGATGTGAGGGCTGAAGCTTTCTTT. It codes for CASSLDVRAEAFF. The variable domain in full, completed from reference TRBV11-3 and TRBJ1-1, reads EAGVVQSPRYKIIEKKQPVAFWCNPISGHNTLYWYLQNLGQGPELLIRYENEEAVDDSQLPKDRFSAERLKGVDSTLKIQPAELGDSAVYLCASSLDVRAEAFFGQGTRLTVV.

The V and J genes are TRBV7-9 and TRBJ2-4; D gene uncertain. The germline V and J ends were trimmed by 5 bases and 7 bases, with 12 bases remaining between them. Germline V lookup: CDR1 SEHNR, CDR2 FQNEAQ (reference sequence). The CDR3 loop spans 13 amino acids. The CDR3 loop is CASSPRTDNIQYF. The DNA for the CDR3 is TGTGCCAGCAGCCCCAGGACGGACAACATTCAGTACTTC. The variable domain in full, with the rest retrieved from reference TRBV7-9 and TRBJ2-4, is DTGVSQNPRHKITKRGQNVTFRCDPISEHNRLYWYRQTLGQGPEFLTYFQNEAQLEKSRLLSDRFSAERPKGSFSTLEIQRTEQGDSAMYLCASSPRTDNIQYFGAGTRLSVL.

The rearrangement joins TRBV19 to TRBJ2-7, with TRBD2 matching 9 bases. CDR3 length equals 14 residues. Germline V lookup: CDR1 LNHDA, CDR2 SQIVND (reference sequence). V was clipped by 5 bases and J by 2 bases; unmatched bases: 4. CDR3: CASSPASGAYEQYF. CDR3 bases: TGTGCCAGTAGTCCCGCTAGCGGGGCCTACGAGCAGTACTTC.

J is TRBJ2-3 and V is TRBV6-5; 7 nucleotides agree with TRBD1. CDR1 is MNHEY, CDR2 SVGAGI, per germline. CDR3 length equals 15 residues. J gave up 7 bases and V 5 bases, and 12 bases lay outside the gene matches. CDR3 amino acids: CASSNIGQAGNTQYF. The CDR3 bases are TGTGCCAGCAGTAACATCGGACAGGCTGGGAATACGCAGTATTTT.

V is TRBV27 and J is TRBJ2-7, with 9 bases lining up with TRBD1. CDR1 and CDR2 (germline): MNHEY, SMNVEV (reference sequence). Germline trimming cut 8 bases from V and 6 bases from J; bases unmatched to any gene: 8. The CDR3 totals 13 residues. CDR3 DNA: TGTGCCAGCTCGATGGGGACAGGGCGCGAGCAGTACTTC. This codes for CASSMGTGREQYF.

The J gene is TRBJ2-5, the V gene TRBV11-2; 9 nucleotides align to TRBD2. There are 16 residues in the CDR3. Per germline, CDR1 SGHAT and CDR2 FQNNGV. V gave up 5 bases and J gave up 0 bases; unmatched junction bases: 7. The CDR3 loop reads CASSRRLAVYQETQYF. In nucleotides, the CDR3 is TGTGCCAGCAGCCGCAGACTAGCGGTGTACCAAGAGACCCAGTACTTC.

This chain connects TRBV29-1 to TRBJ1-2; possible D gene TRBD1, 6 bases. This CDR3 is 20 amino acids long. Between the trimmed V and J ends, which lost 0 bases and 5 bases, there was a span of 31 bases. Germline CDR1 SQVTM, CDR2 ANQGSEA. CDR3 nucleotides: TGCAGCGTTGAAGAGGAGGGGTGGGGATCACGGGACATCCTTAGTTATGGCTACACCTTC. This gives the protein CSVEEEGWGSRDILSYGYTF.

This chain links TRBV7-6 with TRBJ2-3; perhaps TRBD2 as D (6 bases). Trimming stripped 3 bases from V and 1 base from J, with 11 bases between. The CDR3 spans 15 residues. Germline V gene lookup returns CDR1 SGHVS and CDR2 FNYEAQ. CDR3 sequence (DNA): TGTGCCAGCAGCTTGACTAGGGCGGGCACAGATACGCAGTATTTT. Protein sequence: CASSLTRAGTDTQYF.

The chain combines TRBV9 with TRBJ1-4; 9 nucleotides line up with TRBD1. The CDR3 sequence is 17 residues long. CDR1 is SGDLS and CDR2 is YYNGEE in the germline V gene. After removal of 3 bases from V and 0 bases from J, the junction contained 6 bases not matched to a gene. CDR3 nucleotide sequence: TGTGCCAGCAGCGCTCGGACAGGGGCGGCAACTAATGAAAAACTGTTTTTT. Translated, it gives CASSARTGAATNEKLFF.

The chain is built from TRBV27 and TRBJ1-4; a possible D gene is TRBD1 (6 bases). Germline V gene data show CDR1 as MNHEY and CDR2 as SMNVEV (reference sequence). Deletions cut 4 bases from V and 7 bases from J, with 19 bases between. CDR3 length: 16 residues. The CDR3 nucleotides read TGTGCCAGCAGTTCCCTGTCCAGGGGACGAAGTGAAAAACTGTTTTTT. Its translation is CASSSLSRGRSEKLFF.

This clone was found once. The V call is TRBV29-1, the J call TRBJ2-2, with D maybe TRBD2 (6 bases). The CDR3 covers 12 residues. V was clipped by 3 bases and J by 6 bases, with 8 bases between them. The V gene's germline CDR1 is SQVTM and CDR2 ANQGSEA. In nucleotides, the CDR3 is TGCAGCGTTGAGACGGGGGCCGGGGAGCTGTTTTTT. This encodes CSVETGAGELFF.

V is TRBV29-1 and J is TRBJ2-7; tentatively, D is TRBD1 or TRBD2 (5 bases each). Per germline, CDR1 SQVTM and CDR2 ANQGSEA. Trimming pared 4 bases from V and 4 bases from J, leaving 23 bases between. The CDR3 contains 16 residues. CDR3: CSVVPTTGRAAYEQYF. The CDR3 nucleotides read TGCAGCGTTGTCCCTACAACGGGGCGGGCGGCTTACGAGCAGTACTTC.

The chain recombines TRBV4-3 with TRBJ2-1, with D unclear. This CDR3 region has 11 residues. The germline gives CDR1 LGHNA, CDR2 YSLEER. The V end lost 3 bases, the J end lost 13 bases, and 10 bases lay between the germline ends. The CDR3 bases are TGCGCCAGCAGCCACGGGTATATCCAGTTCTTC. Amino acid sequence: CASSHGYIQFF.

J is TRBJ2-7 and V is TRBV7-2, with 8 bases fitting TRBD1. The ends lost 5 bases at V and 3 bases at J; junction bases unmatched: 6. The CDR3 totals 14 residues. In germline, CDR1 is SGHTA, CDR2 FQGNSA. The CDR3 is CASSRTTGGYEQYF. The CDR3 bases are TGTGCCAGCAGCCGTACTACAGGGGGCTACGAGCAGTACTTC.

The V and J genes are TRBV4-1 and TRBJ1-1; D possibly corresponds to TRBD1 (5 bases). The CDR3 loop spans 16 amino acids. From germline, CDR1 is MGHRA and CDR2 YSYEKL. V was trimmed by 1 base and J by 4 bases, leaving 16 bases between them. CDR3 region: CASSQVWGGTSTEAFF. For the CDR3, the DNA is TGCGCCAGCAGCCAAGTTTGGGGGGGGACTAGCACTGAAGCTTTCTTT.

Details on this clone: Other DNA sequences in the same sample also yield this CDR3. This chain joins TRBV7-9 and TRBJ1-3; D remains unclear. V lost 5 bases, J lost 0 bases, and 8 bases lay in between. This CDR3 is 14 amino acids long. Looked up from germline, CDR1 is SEHNR and CDR2 is FQNEAQ (reference sequence). The CDR3 region is CASSLGSSGNTIYF. Here the CDR3 DNA reads TGTGCCAGCAGCCTAGGGAGCTCTGGAAACACCATATATTTT.

The chain joins TRBV10-3 to TRBJ2-1; 8 bases line up with TRBD2. The CDR3 runs 18 residues. Germline V gives CDR1 ENHRY, CDR2 SYGVKD. With V trimmed by 5 bases and J by 0 bases, 12 bases remained unmatched. The CDR3 reads CAISSRTGGASSYNEQFF. Here the CDR3 DNA reads TGTGCCATCAGTTCAAGAACCGGGGGGGCCAGCTCCTACAATGAGCAGTTCTTC.

The V gene is TRBV6-5, the J gene TRBJ1-2; D is unresolved. CDR1 is MNHEY and CDR2 is SVGAGI in the germline V gene. Trimming shortened V by 6 bases and J by 7 bases, and 12 bases separated the two germline ends. This CDR3 spans 12 amino acids. The CDR3 region has the DNA TGTGCCAGCAGGGCATCTACGCCTGGCTACACCTTC. This gives the protein CASRASTPGYTF.